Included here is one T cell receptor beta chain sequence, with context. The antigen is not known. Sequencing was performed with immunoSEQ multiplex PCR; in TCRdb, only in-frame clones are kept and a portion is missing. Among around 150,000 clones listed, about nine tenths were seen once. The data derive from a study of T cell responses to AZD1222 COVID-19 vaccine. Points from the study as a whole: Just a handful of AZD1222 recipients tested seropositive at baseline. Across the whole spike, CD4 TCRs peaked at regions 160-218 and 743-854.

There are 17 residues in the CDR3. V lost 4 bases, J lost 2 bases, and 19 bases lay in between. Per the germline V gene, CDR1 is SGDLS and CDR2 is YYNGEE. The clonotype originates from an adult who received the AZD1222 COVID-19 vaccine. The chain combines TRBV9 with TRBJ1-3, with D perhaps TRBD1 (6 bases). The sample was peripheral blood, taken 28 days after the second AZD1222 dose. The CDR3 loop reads CASSTTWGGLPGNTIYF. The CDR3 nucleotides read TGTGCCAGCAGCACAACCTGGGGGGGGCTCCCTGGAAACACCATATATTTT.